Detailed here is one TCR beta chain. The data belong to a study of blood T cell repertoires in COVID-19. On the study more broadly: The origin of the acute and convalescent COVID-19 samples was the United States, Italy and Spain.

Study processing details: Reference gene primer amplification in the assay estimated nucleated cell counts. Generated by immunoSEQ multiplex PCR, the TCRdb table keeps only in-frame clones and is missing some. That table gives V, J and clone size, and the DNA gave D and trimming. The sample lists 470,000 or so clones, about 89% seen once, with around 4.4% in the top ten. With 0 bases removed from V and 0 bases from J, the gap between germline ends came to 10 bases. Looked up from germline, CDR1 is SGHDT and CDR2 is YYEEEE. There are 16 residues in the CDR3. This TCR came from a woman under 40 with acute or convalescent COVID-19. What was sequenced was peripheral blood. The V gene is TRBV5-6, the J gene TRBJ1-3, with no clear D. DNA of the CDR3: TGTGCCAGCAGCTTGGACCCCGAGCCCTCTGGAAACACCATATATTTT. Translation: CASSLDPEPSGNTIYF.